This TCR beta chain was observed in a study of blood T cell repertoires in COVID-19. The overall study: Collection of acute and convalescent COVID-19 samples took place in the United States, Italy and Spain.

Produced via immunoSEQ multiplex PCR; TCRdb's table is partial and in-frame only. The sample shows fewer than 90,000 clones, 70% to 90% of them seen only once. CDR1 and CDR2 (germline): SGHDT, YYEEEE. Trimming took off 4 bases at V and 0 bases at J, with 9 bases between the two ends. The CDR3 covers 14 residues. Sequencing was done on a sample of peripheral blood. The V and J genes are TRBV5-6 and TRBJ2-3; no firm D call. The TCR was taken from a woman older than 75 with active COVID-19. The CDR3 protein is CASSRQTSTDTQYF. The CDR3 DNA reads TGTGCCAGCAGCCGCCAAACTAGCACAGATACGCAGTATTTT.